The present entry profiles one T cell receptor beta chain with its context. The antigen is undetermined. The sample belongs to a study of beta chain features in type 1 diabetes. Turning to the study itself: Patients were similar to healthy donors in age and gender (as well as in cell yields).

Regarding the study as a whole: A moderate, significant TCRB CDR3 shortening appeared in type 1 diabetes across four CD4+ subsets. Compared with healthy donors, patients appeared to share more similar naive, central memory and regulatory TCRB repertoires.

Every isolated RNA sample was fully reverse transcribed, so sequencing captured expressed TCRB transcripts. Profiled with immunoSEQ multiplex PCR; TCRdb holds only in-frame clones, not every one. Among approximately 730,000 clones listed, around 15% were seen once. Heparinised blood was drawn once per donor, averaging approximately 100 mL. Sorted CD4+ subsets: naive, central memory, regulatory, stem cell-like memory (CD45RO/CCR7/CD25/CD127/CD95/CD27 panel). Losses at the gene ends were 5 bases for V and 7 bases for J; bases not matched to a gene: 7. This CDR3 is 12 amino acids long. Per germline, CDR1 GTSNPN and CDR2 SVGIG (reference sequence).

Source material: naive CD4+ T cells from blood. The V and J genes are TRBV30 and TRBJ1-1; 7 positions agree with TRBD1. The TCR comes from a man in his late teens or twenties with type 1 diabetes. The DNA of the CDR3 is TGTGCCTGGGTCCGGGACAGAAGTGAAGCTTTCTTT. As protein: CAWVRDRSEAFF.